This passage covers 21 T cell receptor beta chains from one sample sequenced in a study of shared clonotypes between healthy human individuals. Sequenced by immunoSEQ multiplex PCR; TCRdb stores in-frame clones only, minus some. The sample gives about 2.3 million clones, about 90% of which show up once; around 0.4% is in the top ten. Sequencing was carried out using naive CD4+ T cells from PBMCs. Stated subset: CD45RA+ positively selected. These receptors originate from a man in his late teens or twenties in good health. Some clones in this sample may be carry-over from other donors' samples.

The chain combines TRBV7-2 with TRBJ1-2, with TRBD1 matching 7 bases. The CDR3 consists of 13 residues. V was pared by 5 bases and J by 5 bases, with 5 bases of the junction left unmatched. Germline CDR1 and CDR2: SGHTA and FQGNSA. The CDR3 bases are TGTGCCAGCAGCGAGGACAGGCTGTATGGCTACACCTTC. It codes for CASSEDRLYGYTF. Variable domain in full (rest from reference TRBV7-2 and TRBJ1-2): GAGVSQSPSNKVTEKGKDVELRCDPISGHTALYWYRQSLGQGLEFLIYFQGNSAPDKSGLPSDRFSAERTGGSVSTLTIQRTQQEDSAVYLCASSEDRLYGYTFGSGTRLTVV.

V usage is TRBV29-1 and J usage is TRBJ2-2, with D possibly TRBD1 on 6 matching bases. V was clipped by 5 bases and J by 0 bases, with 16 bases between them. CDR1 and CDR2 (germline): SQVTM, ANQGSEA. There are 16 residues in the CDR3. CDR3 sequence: CSVKLLQGSNTGELFF. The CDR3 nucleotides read TGCAGCGTTAAACTTTTACAGGGTTCGAACACCGGGGAGCTGTTTTTT.

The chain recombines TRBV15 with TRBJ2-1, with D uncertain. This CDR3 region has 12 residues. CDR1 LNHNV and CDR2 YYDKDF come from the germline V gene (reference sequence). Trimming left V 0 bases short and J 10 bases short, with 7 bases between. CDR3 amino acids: CATSRDGREQFF. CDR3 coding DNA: TGTGCCACCAGCAGAGATGGTAGGGAGCAGTTCTTC.

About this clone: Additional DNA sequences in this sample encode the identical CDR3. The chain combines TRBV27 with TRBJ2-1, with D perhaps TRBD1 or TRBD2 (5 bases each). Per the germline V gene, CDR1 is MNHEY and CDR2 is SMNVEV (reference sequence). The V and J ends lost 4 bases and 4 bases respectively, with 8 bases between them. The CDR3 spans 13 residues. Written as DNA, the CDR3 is TGTGCCAGCAGTTGGGGGTCGTACAATGAGCAGTTCTTC. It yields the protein CASSWGSYNEQFF.

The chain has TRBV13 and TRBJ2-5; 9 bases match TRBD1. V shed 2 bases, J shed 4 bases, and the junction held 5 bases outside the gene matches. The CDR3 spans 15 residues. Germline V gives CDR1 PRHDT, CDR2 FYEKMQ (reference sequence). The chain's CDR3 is CASSLRGQGIETQYF. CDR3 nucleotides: TGTGCCAGCAGCTTAAGGGGACAGGGTATAGAGACCCAGTACTTC.

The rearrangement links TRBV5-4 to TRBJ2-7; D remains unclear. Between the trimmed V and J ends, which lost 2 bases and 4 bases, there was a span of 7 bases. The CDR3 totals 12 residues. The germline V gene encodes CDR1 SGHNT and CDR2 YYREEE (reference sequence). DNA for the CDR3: TGTGCCAGCAGCTTCGCACCTTACGAGCAGTACTTC. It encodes CASSFAPYEQYF. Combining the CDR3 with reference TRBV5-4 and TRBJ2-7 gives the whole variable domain ETGVTQSPTHLIKTRGQQVTLRCSSQSGHNTVSWYQQALGQGPQFIFQYYREEENGRGNFPPRFSGLQFPNYSSELNVNALELDDSALYLCASSFAPYEQYFGPGTRLTVT.

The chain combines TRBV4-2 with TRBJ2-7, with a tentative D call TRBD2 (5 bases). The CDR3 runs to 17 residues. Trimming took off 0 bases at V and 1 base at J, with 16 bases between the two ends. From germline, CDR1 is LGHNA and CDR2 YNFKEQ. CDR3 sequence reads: CASSQESRGSRSYEQYF. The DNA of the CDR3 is TGTGCCAGCAGCCAAGAAAGTCGGGGTTCCCGTTCCTACGAGCAGTACTTC.

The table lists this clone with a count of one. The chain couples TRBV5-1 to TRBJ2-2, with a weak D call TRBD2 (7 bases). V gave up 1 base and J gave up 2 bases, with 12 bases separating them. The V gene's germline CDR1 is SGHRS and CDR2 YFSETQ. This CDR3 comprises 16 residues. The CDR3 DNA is TGCGCCAGCAGCTTGCGGGGGGCTTCTAACACCGGGGAGCTGTTTTTT. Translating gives CASSLRGASNTGELFF.

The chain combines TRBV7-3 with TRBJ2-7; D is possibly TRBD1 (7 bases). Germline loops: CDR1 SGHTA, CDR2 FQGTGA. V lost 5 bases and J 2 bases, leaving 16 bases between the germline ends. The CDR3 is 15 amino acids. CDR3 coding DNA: TGTGCCAGCAGCCTCCAGGGGGGACCCCCCTACGAGCAGTACTTC. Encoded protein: CASSLQGGPPYEQYF.

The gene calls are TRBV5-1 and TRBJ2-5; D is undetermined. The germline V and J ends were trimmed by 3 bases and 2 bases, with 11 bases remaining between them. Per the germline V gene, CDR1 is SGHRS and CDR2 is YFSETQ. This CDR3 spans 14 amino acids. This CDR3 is CASSSASYQETQYF. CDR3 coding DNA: TGCGCCAGCAGCTCAGCTAGTTATCAAGAGACCCAGTACTTC.

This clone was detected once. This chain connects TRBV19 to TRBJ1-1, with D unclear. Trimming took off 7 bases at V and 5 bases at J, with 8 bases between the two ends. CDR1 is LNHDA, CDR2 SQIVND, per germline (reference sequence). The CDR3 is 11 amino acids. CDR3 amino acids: CASTTVTEAFF. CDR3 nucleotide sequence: TGTGCCAGTACTACCGTTACTGAAGCTTTCTTT.

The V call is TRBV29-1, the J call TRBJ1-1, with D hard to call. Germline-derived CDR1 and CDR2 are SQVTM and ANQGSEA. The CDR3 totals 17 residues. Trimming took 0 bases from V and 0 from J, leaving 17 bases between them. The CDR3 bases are TGCAGCGTTGAAGATCCGGGGTCGCCGTCCTTGAACACTGAAGCTTTCTTT. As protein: CSVEDPGSPSLNTEAFF.

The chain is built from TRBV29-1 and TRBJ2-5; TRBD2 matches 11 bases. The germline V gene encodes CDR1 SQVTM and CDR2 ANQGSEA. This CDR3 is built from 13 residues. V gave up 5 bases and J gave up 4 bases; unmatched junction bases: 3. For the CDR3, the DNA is TGCAGCGTTAGTACTAGCGGGAGAGAGACCCAGTACTTC. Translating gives CSVSTSGRETQYF.

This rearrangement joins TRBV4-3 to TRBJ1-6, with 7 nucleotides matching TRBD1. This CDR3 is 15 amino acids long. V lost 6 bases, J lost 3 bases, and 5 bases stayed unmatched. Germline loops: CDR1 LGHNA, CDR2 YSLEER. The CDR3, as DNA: TGCGCCAGCAGGGCCGGGACAGACTATAATTCACCCCTCCACTTT. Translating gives CASRAGTDYNSPLHF.

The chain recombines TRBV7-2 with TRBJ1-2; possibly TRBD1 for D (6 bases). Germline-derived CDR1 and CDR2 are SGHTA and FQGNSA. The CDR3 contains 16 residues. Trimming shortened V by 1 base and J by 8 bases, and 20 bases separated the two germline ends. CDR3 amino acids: CASSLVSRQGRRGYTF. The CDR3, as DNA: TGTGCCAGCAGCTTAGTGAGTCGGCAGGGGCGGAGGGGCTACACCTTC.

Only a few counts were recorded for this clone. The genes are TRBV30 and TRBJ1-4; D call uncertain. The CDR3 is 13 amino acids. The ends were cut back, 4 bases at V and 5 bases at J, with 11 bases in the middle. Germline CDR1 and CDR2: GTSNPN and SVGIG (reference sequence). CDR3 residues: CAWTVGGNEKLFF. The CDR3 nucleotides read TGTGCCTGGACGGTGGGAGGGAATGAAAAACTGTTTTTT.

The DNA of the CDR3 is TGTGCCAGCAGTTTAAAAGCGCCTAGCACAGATACGCAGTATTTT. It codes for CASSLKAPSTDTQYF. V usage is TRBV27 and J usage is TRBJ2-3; D not certain. This CDR3 has 15 amino acids. Trimming pared 2 bases from V and 0 bases from J, leaving 9 bases between. Germline V CDR1 and CDR2: MNHEY, SMNVEV (reference sequence).

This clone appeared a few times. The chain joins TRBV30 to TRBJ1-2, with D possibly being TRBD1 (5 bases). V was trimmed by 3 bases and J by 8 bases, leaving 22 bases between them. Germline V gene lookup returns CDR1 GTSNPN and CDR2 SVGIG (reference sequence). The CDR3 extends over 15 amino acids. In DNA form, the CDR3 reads TGTGCCTGGAGCGCCCGAGGTAGGGGCCCTCCGGGCTACACCTTC. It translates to CAWSARGRGPPGYTF. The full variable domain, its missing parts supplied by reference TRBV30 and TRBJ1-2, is SQTIHQWPATLVQPVGSPLSLECTVEGTSNPNLYWYRQAAGRGLQLLFYSVGIGQISSEVPQNLSASRPQDRQFILSSKKLLLSDSGFYLCAWSARGRGPPGYTFGSGTRLTVV.

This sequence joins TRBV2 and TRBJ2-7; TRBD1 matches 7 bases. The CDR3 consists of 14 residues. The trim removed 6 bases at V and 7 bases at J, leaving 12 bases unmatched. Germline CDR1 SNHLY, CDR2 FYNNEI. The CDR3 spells CASSPDRVRREQYF. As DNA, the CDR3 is TGTGCCAGCAGCCCTGACAGGGTACGTAGGGAGCAGTACTTC.

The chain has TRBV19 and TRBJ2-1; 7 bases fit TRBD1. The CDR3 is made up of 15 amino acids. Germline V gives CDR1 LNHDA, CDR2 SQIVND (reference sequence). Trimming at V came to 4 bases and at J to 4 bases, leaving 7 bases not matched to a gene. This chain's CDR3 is CASSKRQGVYNEQFF. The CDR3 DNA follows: TGTGCCAGTAGTAAGAGGCAGGGGGTGTACAATGAGCAGTTCTTC.

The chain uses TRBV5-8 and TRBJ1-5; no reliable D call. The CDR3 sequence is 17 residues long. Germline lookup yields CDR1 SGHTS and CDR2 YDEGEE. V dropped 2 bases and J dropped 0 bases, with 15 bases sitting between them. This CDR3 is CASSFAGGSYSNQPQHF. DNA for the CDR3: TGTGCCAGCAGCTTCGCAGGAGGTTCGTATAGCAATCAGCCCCAGCATTTT.